A single sample is the source of the 20 T cell receptor beta chains below, sequenced in a study of T cells in Graves' hyperthyroidism and ophthalmopathy. TCR beta CDR3 sequences were amplified from RNA transcripts. Carried out on the TCR CDR3, a first-round RT-PCR used the HTBI primer set. TCRdb re-called the multiplex PCR reads with MiXCR, one entry per CDR3 protein. The sample has 750,000 to 900,000 distinct CDR3 sequences, 38% seen once; the top ten hold roughly 8.3%. Sequencing was done on a sample of blood. These receptors were obtained from a man between 18 and 29 years old with Graves' hyperthyroidism.

The chain employs TRBV25-1 and TRBJ1-6; tentatively, D is TRBD1 (5 bases). The V gene lost 8 bases and the J gene lost 9 bases, with 17 bases spanning the gap. The germline V gene encodes CDR1 MGHDK and CDR2 SYGVNS. The CDR3 contains 14 residues. This chain's CDR3 is CASSPGIPGSPLHF. DNA for the CDR3: TGTGCCAGCTCACCAGGGATCCCAGGTTCACCCCTCCACTTT.

V gene TRBV2 combines with J gene TRBJ1-2; D call uncertain. There are 15 residues in the CDR3. The germline CDR1 and CDR2 sequences are SNHLY and FYNNEI. The V end was cut by 5 bases, the J end by 1 base, with 14 bases between. The CDR3 DNA reads as TGTGCCAGCAGTTTCGGGAGTCTTGTTAACTATGGCTACACCTTC. Amino acids: CASSFGSLVNYGYTF.

The V call is TRBV11-2, the J call TRBJ1-2; D perhaps matches TRBD1 (5 bases). In germline, CDR1 is SGHAT, CDR2 FQNNGV. The CDR3 runs 15 residues. Trimming pared 5 bases from V and 0 bases from J, leaving 13 bases between. The CDR3 spells CASSRGTSANYGYTF. In nucleotides, the CDR3 is TGTGCCAGCAGCCGCGGGACGTCGGCTAACTATGGCTACACCTTC.

This clonotype was seen at least ten times. This chain joins TRBV7-9 and TRBJ2-5; TRBD2 matches at 10 bases. Germline V gene lookup returns CDR1 SEHNR and CDR2 FQNEAQ (reference sequence). The V segment lost 1 base and the J segment 5 bases; nucleotides outside the gene matches: 4. This CDR3 contains 15 residues. The CDR3 loop is CASSLGAGGLETQYF. The CDR3 bases are TGTGCCAGCAGCTTAGGAGCGGGGGGGCTGGAGACCCAGTACTTC.

The gene calls are TRBV20-1 and TRBJ1-6, with a possible D match to TRBD1 (5 bases). The germline V gene encodes CDR1 DFQATT and CDR2 SNEGSKA (reference sequence). V lost 4 bases to trimming and J lost 11 bases, with 15 bases between them. The CDR3 is made up of 13 amino acids. This CDR3 reads CSATGTAAAPLHF. Here the CDR3 DNA reads TGCAGTGCTACCGGGACGGCGGCGGCACCCCTCCACTTT.

The CDR3 DNA is TGTGCCAGCAGCCAAGGGACGGGGACGGGAACTGAAGCTTTCTTT. Translated: CASSQGTGTGTEAFF. This chain joins TRBV5-4 and TRBJ1-1; the D gene is possibly TRBD1 (5 bases). V lost 4 bases, J lost 5 bases, and 18 bases lay in between. This CDR3 comprises 15 residues. Per the germline V gene, CDR1 is SGHNT and CDR2 is YYREEE (reference sequence).

As regards this clonotype: A read error may account for a junction end that differs from germline. The chain combines TRBV7-6 with TRBJ2-7; D gene unclear. Germline loops: CDR1 SGHVS, CDR2 FNYEAQ. The CDR3 contains 15 residues. This chain's CDR3 is CASSQAPGLSYEQYF. CDR3 coding DNA: TGCGCCAGCAGCCAAGCGCCTGGGCTGTCCTACGAGCAGTACTTC.

This rearrangement joins TRBV20-1 to TRBJ1-5; D remains ambiguous. Germline assignment: CDR1 DFQATT and CDR2 SNEGSKA (reference sequence). V lost 0 bases and J lost 7, with 7 bases in between. The CDR3 totals 12 residues. CDR3 in amino acids: CSARDSYQPQHF. CDR3 DNA sequence: TGCAGTGCTAGAGACTCTTACCAGCCCCAGCATTTT.

The V call is TRBV9, the J call TRBJ2-7; the D is unclear. There are 13 residues in the CDR3. V was clipped by 4 bases and J by 3 bases, with 11 bases between them. Germline V gives CDR1 SGDLS, CDR2 YYNGEE. DNA for the CDR3: TGTGCCAGCAGCCTGGCGGAGAACTACGAGCAGTACTTC. Translation: CASSLAENYEQYF.

The J gene is TRBJ2-5, the V gene TRBV7-8, with 7 bases fitting TRBD1. V lost 1 base to trimming and J lost 3 bases; unmatched junction nucleotides: 8. Per germline, CDR1 SGHVS and CDR2 FQNEAQ. The CDR3 spans 16 residues. CDR3 amino acids: CASSLDLLTGEETQYF. The CDR3 DNA is TGTGCCAGCAGCTTAGACCTCTTAACAGGGGAAGAGACCCAGTACTTC.

This clonotype appeared once. The V gene is TRBV7-8, the J gene TRBJ2-7; a possible D gene is TRBD1 (5 bases). The CDR3 covers 10 residues. The V end lost 4 bases, the J end lost 9 bases, and 7 bases lay between the germline ends. CDR1 and CDR2 (germline): SGHVS, FQNEAQ. The CDR3 DNA is TGTGCCAGCAGCTCCCAGGGGCAGTACTTC. Residues: CASSSQGQYF. Together with reference TRBV7-8 and TRBJ2-7, the CDR3 gives the full variable domain: GAGVSQSPRYKVAKRGQDVALRCDPISGHVSLFWYQQALGQGPEFLTYFQNEAQLDKSGLPSDRFFAERPEGSVSTLKIQRTQQEDSAVYLCASSSQGQYFGPGTRLTVT.

The chain combines TRBV20-1 with TRBJ2-2; 8 positions match TRBD2. There are 13 residues in the CDR3. CDR1 DFQATT and CDR2 SNEGSKA come from the germline V gene (reference sequence). V dropped 6 bases and J dropped 4; count of bases not matched to a gene: 4. Here the CDR3 reads CSALAGGTGELFF. The CDR3 coding sequence is TGCAGTGCCCTTGCGGGAGGCACCGGGGAGCTGTTTTTT.

This clonotype was counted once. A single base separates this from a much larger clone, so it may be a read error. It is likely a read error, because the conserved phenylalanine at the end of the CDR3 is missing. The genes are TRBV7-9 and TRBJ1-2; 9 bases map to TRBD1. Trimming removed 5 bases from V and 8 bases from J; junction bases left unmatched: 9. The CDR3 covers 14 residues. Germline assignment: CDR1 SEHNR and CDR2 FQNEAQ (reference sequence). The CDR3 coding sequence is TGTGCCAGCAGCCGCGAGAACAGGGGGCAAGGCTACACCCTC. It specifies CASSRENRGQGYTL.

This clonotype was counted at least ten times. This chain joins TRBV10-1 and TRBJ1-5; D not resolved. Germline V gene data show CDR1 as WNHNN and CDR2 as SYGVQD (reference sequence). The CDR3 is 14 amino acids. V was shortened by 3 bases and J by 4 bases, with 10 bases between the two germline ends. This chain's CDR3 is CASSDRPANQPQHF. The CDR3 DNA follows: TGCGCCAGCAGTGACAGACCCGCGAATCAGCCCCAGCATTTT.

The V call is TRBV12-3 or TRBV12-4, the J call TRBJ1-1, with D possibly being TRBD1 (6 bases). The CDR3 contains 14 residues. Trimming left V 3 bases short and J 8 bases short, with 16 bases between. CDR3 sequence (DNA): TGTGCCAGCAGTTTGGGGACAAGTGGCCTGGAAGCTTTCTTT. It specifies CASSLGTSGLEAFF.

The table lists this clonotype with a few counts. One end of the junction fails to match germline, which may point to a read error. The rearrangement joins TRBV10-3 to TRBJ1-5; D unresolved. Germline V gene data show CDR1 as ENHRY and CDR2 as SYGVKD. The CDR3 totals 15 residues. The CDR3 sequence: CASSEGFSSNQPQHF. The CDR3 coding sequence is TGTGCCAGCAGTGAAGGGTTCTCAAGCAATCAGCCCCAGCATTTT.

This clonotype was seen ten or more times. The chain employs TRBV5-6 and TRBJ2-7; no definite D call. With 5 bases removed from V and 0 bases from J, the gap between germline ends came to 3 bases. The CDR3 has 11 residues. The germline V gene has CDR1 SGHDT and CDR2 YYEEEE. Here the CDR3 DNA reads TGTGCCAGCAGAAGCTCCTACGAGCAGTACTTC. It codes for CASRSSYEQYF.

The chain is built from TRBV6-1 and TRBJ1-2, with D maybe TRBD1 (6 bases). The CDR3 totals 16 residues. V was pared by 8 bases and J by 6 bases, with 25 bases between. Germline CDR1 MNHNS, CDR2 SASEGT. CDR3: CASGSTFQGKDNGYTF. The CDR3 coding sequence is TGTGCCAGCGGGTCCACCTTTCAGGGGAAAGACAATGGCTACACCTTC.

The rearrangement links TRBV5-8 to TRBJ1-2; D not certain. Germline lookup yields CDR1 SGHTS and CDR2 YDEGEE. CDR3 length: 12 amino acids. Trimming shortened V by 7 bases and J by 2 bases, and 9 bases separated the two germline ends. The CDR3 DNA sequence: TGTGCCAGCCCTACAGCCAACTATGGCTACACCTTC. Amino acid sequence: CASPTANYGYTF.

As concerns this clonotype: It may be a read error: a sequence one base away is much more abundant. The V gene is TRBV9, the J gene TRBJ1-2; tentatively, D is TRBD1 (5 bases). In germline, CDR1 is SGDLS, CDR2 YYNGEE. Trimming pared 3 bases from V and 4 bases from J, leaving 16 bases between. This CDR3 has 15 residues. In nucleotides, the CDR3 is TGTGCCAGCAGCGGAGCCAGGGATCTAGGCTATGGCTACACCTTC. This sequence encodes CASSGARDLGYGYTF.